This T cell receptor beta chain was captured by sequencing in a study of cytomegalovirus exposure and HLA in healthy donors. Looking at the study overall: Previous work identified roughly 110 million unique TCR beta sequences from roughly 180 million T cells. Study-wide results and caveats: The majority of CMV-associated TCR beta chains were reported as apparently HLA-restricted in a later analysis.

PCR used 60 Vbeta primers and 13 Jbeta primers. Libraries were prepared by immunoSEQ multiplex PCR; TCRdb keeps only in-frame clonotypes and omits some of them. This table has roughly 34,000 clones, more than 80% appearing once. This clone was observed a handful of times. Its matching antigen is unknown. Germline loops: CDR1 MNHEY, CDR2 SVGAGI. The CDR3 has 15 amino acids. V lost 2 bases and J 4 bases, leaving 14 bases between the germline ends. What was sequenced was PBMCs. The clonotype comes from a male donor in good health and CMV-seronegative. The chain recombines TRBV6-5 with TRBJ1-2; perhaps TRBD1 as D (5 bases). The CDR3 DNA is TGTGCCAGCAGTTACCGCCTAGACAGCCCCTATGGCTACACCTTC. It encodes CASSYRLDSPYGYTF.